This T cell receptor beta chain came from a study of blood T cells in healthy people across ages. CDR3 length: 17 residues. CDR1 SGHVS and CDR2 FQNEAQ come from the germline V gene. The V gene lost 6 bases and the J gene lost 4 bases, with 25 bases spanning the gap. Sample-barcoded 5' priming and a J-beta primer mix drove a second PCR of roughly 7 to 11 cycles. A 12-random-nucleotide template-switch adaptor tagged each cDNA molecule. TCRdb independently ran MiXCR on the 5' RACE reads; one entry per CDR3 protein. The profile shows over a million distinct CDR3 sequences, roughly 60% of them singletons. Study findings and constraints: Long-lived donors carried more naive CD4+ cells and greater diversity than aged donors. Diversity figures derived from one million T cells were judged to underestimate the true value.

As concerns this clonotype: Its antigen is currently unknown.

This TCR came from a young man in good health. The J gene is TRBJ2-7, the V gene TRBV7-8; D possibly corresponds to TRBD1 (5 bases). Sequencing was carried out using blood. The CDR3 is CASRQGSSGAGMYEQYF. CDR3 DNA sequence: TGTGCCAGCAGGCAAGGATCGTCTGGGGCAGGGATGTACGAGCAGTACTTC.